The present entry profiles one T cell receptor (beta chain) with its context. Its antigen remains unknown. Healthy Caucasians provided all donations. Unique molecular identifiers were present on cDNA, and template switching added a universal primer site. Using its own MiXCR run on the 5' RACE reads, TCRdb lists one record per CDR3 protein. Altogether about 890,000 distinct CDR3 sequences are present, about 12% being singletons, with the ten largest covering about 1.6%. This entry is derived from a study of identical twins. Whole-study results and caveats: A partial confounding effect on zero-insertion analyses could come from invariant MAIT and iNKT cells.

V shed 0 bases and J shed 1 base, with 10 bases lying between them. CDR1 and CDR2 from the germline V gene are ENHRY and SYGVKD. The CDR3 totals 15 residues. The same sample was also used in a study of yellow fever vaccine responses in identical twins.

This clonotype originated in a woman aged 18 to 35 in good health. The chain has TRBV10-3 and TRBJ2-7, with D maybe TRBD1 (6 bases). The material sequenced was PBMCs. The CDR3 DNA reads as TGTGCCATCAGTGAGTCGAGGACAGCTTCCTACGAGCAGTACGTC. Protein product: CAISESRTASYEQYV.